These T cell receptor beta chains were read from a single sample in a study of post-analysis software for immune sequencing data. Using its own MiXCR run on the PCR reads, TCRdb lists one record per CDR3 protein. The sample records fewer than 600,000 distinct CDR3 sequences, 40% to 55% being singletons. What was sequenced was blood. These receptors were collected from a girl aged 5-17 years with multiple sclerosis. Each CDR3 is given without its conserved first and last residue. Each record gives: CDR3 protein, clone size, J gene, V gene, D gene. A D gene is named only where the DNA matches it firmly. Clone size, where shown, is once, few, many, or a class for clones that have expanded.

CDR3: SAHWTSDGEQY; size: few; J: TRBJ2-7; V: TRBV20-1; D: TRBD2
CDR3: ASSLVPSREQF; size: few; J: TRBJ2-1; V: TRBV11-1; D: -
CDR3: ASSVPGTGSNEQY; size: -; J: TRBJ2-7; V: TRBV28; D: TRBD1
CDR3: SAGLAKGRETQY; size: few; J: TRBJ2-5; V: TRBV20-1; D: -
CDR3: SARAGEENIQY; size: -; J: TRBJ2-4; V: TRBV20-1; D: -
CDR3: SAVWTGQSYEQY; size: few; J: TRBJ2-7; V: TRBV20-1; D: TRBD1
CDR3: ASSPQGLATYEQY; size: -; J: TRBJ2-7; V: TRBV28; D: -
CDR3: ASSPGTGLDEQF; size: once; J: TRBJ2-1; V: TRBV5-1; D: TRBD1
CDR3: ARGGPPNYGYT; size: -; J: TRBJ1-2; V: TRBV7-2; D: -
CDR3: AISNSGTSYEQY; size: -; J: TRBJ2-7; V: TRBV10-3; D: -
CDR3: ASSEAGVTNQPQH; size: -; J: TRBJ1-5; V: TRBV6-1; D: -
CDR3: ASSSYYRVSGANVLT; size: -; J: TRBJ2-6; V: TRBV7-3; D: -
CDR3: ASSHRPRNTEAF; size: -; J: TRBJ1-1; V: TRBV4-1; D: -
CDR3: ASSLGVRMVTDTQY; size: -; J: TRBJ2-3; V: TRBV11-2; D: -
CDR3: SATMDSNQPQH; size: few; J: TRBJ1-5; V: TRBV20-1; D: -
CDR3: ASSKSGSVRSYEQY; size: -; J: TRBJ2-7; V: TRBV21-1; D: -
CDR3: ASSQDVAGRRGYT; size: few; J: TRBJ1-2; V: TRBV3-1; D: -
CDR3: ASSSIRGRYEQY; size: -; J: -; V: TRBV5-5; D: -
CDR3: ASSVGTGLDTRY; size: -; J: TRBJ2-3; V: TRBV9; D: TRBD1
CDR3: SARDGQGLKETQY; size: -; J: TRBJ2-5; V: TRBV20-1; D: -
CDR3: ASSSTSGRLVPETQY; size: once; J: TRBJ2-5; V: TRBV19; D: TRBD2
CDR3: ASSLEPQAEAF; size: -; J: TRBJ1-1; V: TRBV5-1; D: -
CDR3: SAAGTGKETQY; size: -; J: TRBJ2-5; V: TRBV20-1; D: TRBD1
CDR3: SGAQGLSNQPQH; size: -; J: TRBJ1-5; V: TRBV20-1; D: -
CDR3: ASSWGSSGYSYEQY; size: few; J: -; V: TRBV12-3/TRBV12-4; D: TRBD2
CDR3: ASSLASGGASGGYT; size: -; J: TRBJ1-2; V: TRBV5-1; D: TRBD1
CDR3: ASNRRGGRNQPQH; size: few; J: TRBJ1-5; V: TRBV12-3/TRBV12-4; D: -
CDR3: AWRASGSSYEQY; size: -; J: TRBJ2-7; V: TRBV30; D: TRBD2
CDR3: ASSQVRFSGEQY; size: -; J: TRBJ2-7; V: TRBV3-1; D: -
CDR3: SVEDLPARETQY; size: -; J: -; V: TRBV29-1; D: -
CDR3: AITRGDAQY; size: -; J: TRBJ2-3; V: TRBV10-3; D: -
CDR3: ASTPGGMTYNEQF; size: -; J: TRBJ2-1; V: TRBV5-1; D: TRBD1
CDR3: ASTNQPQH; size: -; J: TRBJ1-5; V: TRBV19; D: -
CDR3: VSTDGDTDTQY; size: -; J: TRBJ2-3; V: TRBV25-1; D: -
CDR3: ASSQNTNRNYGYT; size: few; J: TRBJ1-2; V: TRBV7-2; D: -
CDR3: SVDQRNTEAF; size: -; J: TRBJ1-1; V: TRBV29-1; D: -
CDR3: ASSQGLSNQPQH; size: once; J: TRBJ1-5; V: TRBV5-1; D: -
CDR3: ASSTTDRYEQY; size: -; J: TRBJ2-7; V: TRBV28; D: TRBD1
CDR3: ASSPPGLTPGEQY; size: -; J: TRBJ2-7; V: TRBV7-9; D: TRBD2
CDR3: ASSSTSSADTQY; size: few; J: TRBJ2-3; V: TRBV7-2; D: -
CDR3: ASSYVAGVGDTQY; size: -; J: TRBJ2-3; V: TRBV12-3/TRBV12-4; D: -
CDR3: SARGGQGPYEQY; size: few; J: TRBJ2-7; V: TRBV20-1; D: -
CDR3: ASSPRLGLFNEQF; size: -; J: TRBJ2-1; V: TRBV12-3/TRBV12-4; D: TRBD2
CDR3: SAPSRLLGDYNEQF; size: -; J: TRBJ2-1; V: TRBV20-1; D: -
CDR3: ASSVQQAQNTEAF; size: -; J: TRBJ1-1; V: TRBV19; D: -
CDR3: ASSLYDSPLH; size: -; J: TRBJ1-6; V: TRBV28; D: -
CDR3: ASSLALRDTNT; size: -; J: TRBJ1-2; V: TRBV7-9; D: -
CDR3: SARGGFAYEQY; size: -; J: TRBJ2-7; V: TRBV20-1; D: -
CDR3: AIAGFQETQY; size: few; J: TRBJ2-5; V: TRBV7-8; D: -
CDR3: ASSPLAGGHPSAQY; size: many; J: TRBJ2-3; V: TRBV7-2; D: TRBD2
CDR3: ASRVGEGHEQF; size: once; J: TRBJ2-1; V: TRBV4-1; D: -
CDR3: ASSSTSVDYNEQF; size: -; J: TRBJ2-1; V: TRBV12-3/TRBV12-4; D: TRBD2
CDR3: SARDRNTEAF; size: few; J: TRBJ1-1; V: TRBV20-1; D: -
CDR3: ASSPPGVDTDTQY; size: -; J: TRBJ2-3; V: TRBV4-2; D: -
CDR3: ATSKEVTDTQY; size: -; J: TRBJ2-3; V: TRBV24-1; D: -